The 25 T cell receptor beta chains listed next were all sequenced from one sample in a study of chemoradiotherapy in HPV16-positive cancers. TCRdb's copy holds only in-frame clones and misses some; the assay was immunoSEQ multiplex PCR. The sample includes about 13,000 clones, about 85% of them seen just once. The sequencing used blood, collected from a patient who underwent chemoradiotherapy. Source of these receptors: a human donor with HPV-associated anogenital cancer.

This clone occurred a few times. This chain links TRBV19 with TRBJ1-1; D might be TRBD1 (6 bases). The CDR3 has 15 residues. Trimming stripped 5 bases from V and 5 bases from J, with 18 bases between. CDR1 and CDR2 (germline): LNHDA, SQIVND (reference sequence). The CDR3 DNA reads TGTGCCAGTAGTGGTACAAAACAGGGTTGGACTGAAGCTTTCTTT. Translation: CASSGTKQGWTEAFF.

This sequence joins TRBV29-1 and TRBJ1-1; 10 nucleotides align to TRBD1. This CDR3 region has 13 residues. From germline, CDR1 is SQVTM and CDR2 ANQGSEA. J gave up 5 bases and V 7 bases, and 7 bases lay outside the gene matches. Here the CDR3 reads CSAWTGGWTEAFF. CDR3 coding DNA: TGCAGCGCCTGGACAGGGGGATGGACTGAAGCTTTCTTT. The complete variable domain, with remaining parts taken from reference TRBV29-1 and TRBJ1-1, reads SAVISQKPSRDICQRGTSLTIQCQVDSQVTMMFWYRQQPGQSLTLIATANQGSEATYESGFVIDKFPISRPNLTFSTLTVSNMSPEDSSIYLCSAWTGGWTEAFFGQGTRLTVV.

The chain uses TRBV19 and TRBJ1-2; D gene unclear. The CDR3 totals 15 residues. The ends were cut back, 0 bases at V and 0 bases at J, with 8 bases in the middle. CDR1 and CDR2 (germline): LNHDA, SQIVND (reference sequence). The CDR3 sequence: CASSIDAQANYGYTF. In DNA, the CDR3 is TGTGCCAGTAGTATAGACGCCCAAGCTAACTATGGCTACACCTTC.

The chain carries TRBV18 and TRBJ1-6; a possible D gene is TRBD1 (6 bases). Per the germline V gene, CDR1 is KGHSH and CDR2 is LQKENI. V was trimmed by 8 bases and J by 2 bases, leaving 19 bases between them. This CDR3 is 17 amino acids long. CDR3 nucleotides: TGTGCCAGCCGAAAAGAAGTCAGGGGAACCTATAATTCACCCCTCCACTTT. Translating it yields CASRKEVRGTYNSPLHF.

The chain is built from TRBV19 and TRBJ1-1; 7 bases agree with TRBD1. Looked up from germline, CDR1 is LNHDA and CDR2 is SQIVND (reference sequence). V was clipped by 4 bases and J by 3 bases; unmatched bases: 2. This CDR3 region has 13 residues. Here the CDR3 reads CASSRGGHTEAFF. The CDR3 region has the DNA TGTGCCAGTAGTAGAGGGGGCCACACTGAAGCTTTCTTT.

The CDR3 region has the DNA TGTGCCAGCAGCCCACCGGGACAGGGATTGAACACTGAAGCTTTCTTT. As protein: CASSPPGQGLNTEAFF. This chain uses TRBV2 with TRBJ1-1, with 9 positions matching TRBD1. This CDR3 spans 16 amino acids. Looked up from germline, CDR1 is SNHLY and CDR2 is FYNNEI. Trimming at V came to 6 bases and at J to 0 bases, leaving 8 bases not matched to a gene.

This clone was observed a single time. This chain joins TRBV19 and TRBJ1-4, with D possibly being TRBD1 (5 bases). Trimming shortened V by 7 bases and J by 8 bases, and 20 bases separated the two germline ends. Per the germline V gene, CDR1 is LNHDA and CDR2 is SQIVND (reference sequence). The CDR3 length is 15 residues. CDR3: CASTSRGKALEKLFF. The CDR3, as DNA: TGTGCCAGTACCTCTCGGGGGAAAGCCCTGGAAAAACTGTTTTTT.

The chain links TRBV5-1 to TRBJ1-1; the D gene is possibly TRBD1 (5 bases). Looked up from germline, CDR1 is SGHRS and CDR2 is YFSETQ. Deletions cut 1 base from V and 2 bases from J, with 12 bases between. This CDR3 comprises 15 residues. For the CDR3, the DNA is TGCGCCAGCAGCTTGCAGGGCGGAACAAACACTGAAGCTTTCTTT. As protein: CASSLQGGTNTEAFF.

This clone appeared a few times. The gene calls are TRBV5-6 and TRBJ2-7; D tentatively fits TRBD1 or TRBD2 (5 bases each). The CDR3 totals 15 residues. The V gene's germline CDR1 is SGHDT and CDR2 YYEEEE. Trimming pared 0 bases from V and 1 base from J, leaving 11 bases between. CDR3 in amino acids: CASSLGVGVSYEQYF. The CDR3 DNA follows: TGTGCCAGCAGCTTGGGGGTGGGGGTGTCCTACGAGCAGTACTTC.

This clone was observed once. The DNA for the CDR3 is TGTGCCAGCAGCTTAGCGCGGGTAGAACAAACCGGGGAGCTGTTTTTT. This encodes CASSLARVEQTGELFF. The chain recombines TRBV11-1 with TRBJ2-2; D is possibly TRBD2 (5 bases). The V end lost 0 bases, the J end lost 5 bases, and 13 bases lay between the germline ends. This CDR3 is built from 16 residues. The germline gives CDR1 SGHAT, CDR2 FQDESV (reference sequence).

This clone was seen a few times. The chain couples TRBV2 to TRBJ1-2, with D possibly matching TRBD1 (6 bases). The CDR3 has 11 residues. Trimming left V 7 bases short and J 8 bases short, with 11 bases between. From germline, CDR1 is SNHLY and CDR2 FYNNEI. The CDR3 loop reads CASNGGRGYTF. As DNA, the CDR3 is TGTGCCAGCAACGGGGGGCGCGGCTACACCTTC. The full variable domain, rest sourced from reference TRBV2 and TRBJ1-2, is EPEVTQTPSHQVTQMGQEVILRCVPISNHLYFYWYRQILGQKVEFLVSFYNNEISEKSEIFDDQFSVERPDGSNFTLKIRSTKLEDSAMYFCASNGGRGYTFGSGTRLTVV.

The chain has TRBV28 and TRBJ2-3; D assignment may be TRBD1 or TRBD2 (5 bases each). Germline V gene data show CDR1 as MDHEN and CDR2 as SYDVKM. CDR3 length: 15 residues. Trimming left V 1 base short and J 1 base short, with 9 bases between. CDR3 loop: CASSLSGDRTDTQYF. CDR3 sequence (DNA): TGTGCCAGCAGTTTATCTGGGGACCGCACAGATACGCAGTATTTT.

CDR3 sequence reads: CASSEQGAGANVLTF. The CDR3 DNA reads TGTGCCAGCAGTGAACAGGGGGCTGGGGCCAACGTCCTGACTTTC. The V gene is TRBV6-4, the J gene TRBJ2-6, with 8 bases lining up with TRBD1. The CDR3 runs to 15 residues. With V trimmed by 3 bases and J by 2 bases, 0 bases remained unmatched. Per the germline V gene, CDR1 is MRHNA and CDR2 is SNTAGT.

This rearrangement joins TRBV15 to TRBJ2-5; 9 bases line up with TRBD1. The CDR3 runs to 15 residues. The germline gives CDR1 LNHNV, CDR2 YYDKDF (reference sequence). V shed 1 base, J shed 3 bases, and the junction held 3 bases outside the gene matches. For the CDR3, the DNA is TGTGCCACCAGCAGAGGGTGGACAGGGGAAGAGACCCAGTACTTC. It specifies CATSRGWTGEETQYF.

The chain combines TRBV5-4 with TRBJ1-5; D is uncertain. The CDR3 is 13 amino acids. V was pared by 0 bases and J by 3 bases, with 4 bases between. Per germline, CDR1 SGHNT and CDR2 YYREEE (reference sequence). CDR3 in amino acids: CASSLELNQPQHF. The CDR3 DNA is TGTGCCAGCAGCTTGGAGCTCAATCAGCCCCAGCATTTT.

The CDR3 DNA sequence: TGCGCCAGCAGCTTGGGGGCCCCATTAGGGTCTGAAGCTTTCTTT. The encoded protein is CASSLGAPLGSEAFF. The rearrangement links TRBV5-1 to TRBJ1-1; no clear D gene. V lost 0 bases to trimming and J lost 6 bases, with 15 bases between them. The CDR3 loop spans 15 amino acids. Germline V gene data show CDR1 as SGHRS and CDR2 as YFSETQ.

The chain joins TRBV6-1 to TRBJ1-1; unclear D gene. The germline V gene encodes CDR1 MNHNS and CDR2 SASEGT. The CDR3 loop spans 14 amino acids. Trimming stripped 2 bases from V and 4 bases from J, with 11 bases between. CDR3 DNA: TGTGCCAGCAGTGAAACAGAGGGCGTCACTGAAGCTTTCTTT. This sequence encodes CASSETEGVTEAFF.

This sequence joins TRBV5-1 and TRBJ2-7, with 7 positions matching TRBD1. Trimming removed 4 bases from V and 2 bases from J; junction bases left unmatched: 6. Germline V gene sequence: CDR1 SGHRS, CDR2 YFSETQ. This CDR3 has 14 amino acids. The CDR3 DNA reads TGCGCCAGCAGCAATAAGACAGGGCCCTACGAGCAGTACTTC. It encodes CASSNKTGPYEQYF.

V gene TRBV30 combines with J gene TRBJ1-1, with 9 bases fitting TRBD1. This CDR3 is built from 12 residues. V shed 8 bases, J shed 11 bases, and the junction held 12 bases outside the gene matches. Germline CDR1 GTSNPN, CDR2 SVGIG (reference sequence). The CDR3 bases are TGTGCCCAATCGGACAGGGGTGCCCCCGCTTTCTTT. Translation gives CAQSDRGAPAFF.

The chain is built from TRBV18 and TRBJ1-6; 9 bases are a match to TRBD1. CDR3 length: 14 amino acids. J lost 10 bases, V lost 3 bases, and 4 bases had no gene match. Germline CDR1 is KGHSH and CDR2 is LQKENI. DNA for the CDR3: TGTGCCAGCTCACCCGGGACAGGGTCCTCACCCCTCCACTTT. Its translation is CASSPGTGSSPLHF.

This clone was seen only a few times. V and J are TRBV28 and TRBJ1-3, with 9 bases identical to TRBD1. CDR1 is MDHEN and CDR2 is SYDVKM in the germline V gene. Trimming took 6 bases from V and 0 from J; bases not matched to a gene: 6. The CDR3 is made up of 16 amino acids. The CDR3 is CASSPRGQGSGNTIYF. The CDR3 DNA is TGTGCCAGCAGCCCGCGGGGACAGGGCTCTGGAAACACCATATATTTT.

This clone was counted a few times. V and J are TRBV14 and TRBJ2-1, with D possibly matching TRBD2 (5 bases). The ends were cut back, 1 base at V and 9 bases at J, with 16 bases in the middle. CDR1 is SGHDN, CDR2 FVKESK, per germline. This CDR3 is 15 amino acids long. The CDR3 loop is CASSQVVTGSGEQFF. The CDR3 nucleotides are TGTGCCAGCAGCCAAGTCGTCACGGGGAGCGGTGAGCAGTTCTTC.

V is TRBV19 and J is TRBJ1-1; D is perhaps TRBD1 (5 bases). With 7 bases removed from V and 6 bases from J, the gap between germline ends came to 24 bases. The CDR3 runs to 16 residues. Germline V CDR1 and CDR2: LNHDA, SQIVND (reference sequence). The CDR3 DNA follows: TGTGCCAGTATAAGGGCCCCCCGCAGGGTCTTCCCTGAAGCTTTCTTT. Translation gives CASIRAPRRVFPEAFF.

The rearrangement links TRBV6-5 to TRBJ2-5, with D possibly being TRBD1 (6 bases). The CDR3 runs 14 residues. Germline V CDR1 and CDR2: MNHEY, SVGAGI. V lost 5 bases to trimming and J lost 4 bases, with 14 bases between them. The CDR3 here is CASSRKQGSETQYF. In DNA, the CDR3 is TGTGCCAGCAGTCGAAAACAGGGATCAGAGACCCAGTACTTC.

The V and J genes are TRBV2 and TRBJ1-5, with a possible D match to TRBD1 (5 bases). The CDR3 runs 14 residues. Trimming took 4 bases from V and 6 from J, leaving 13 bases between them. Germline V gives CDR1 SNHLY, CDR2 FYNNEI. DNA for the CDR3: TGTGCCAGCAGTGGGGCGGGGGGAGGTCAGCCCCAGCATTTT. Amino acid sequence: CASSGAGGGQPQHF.